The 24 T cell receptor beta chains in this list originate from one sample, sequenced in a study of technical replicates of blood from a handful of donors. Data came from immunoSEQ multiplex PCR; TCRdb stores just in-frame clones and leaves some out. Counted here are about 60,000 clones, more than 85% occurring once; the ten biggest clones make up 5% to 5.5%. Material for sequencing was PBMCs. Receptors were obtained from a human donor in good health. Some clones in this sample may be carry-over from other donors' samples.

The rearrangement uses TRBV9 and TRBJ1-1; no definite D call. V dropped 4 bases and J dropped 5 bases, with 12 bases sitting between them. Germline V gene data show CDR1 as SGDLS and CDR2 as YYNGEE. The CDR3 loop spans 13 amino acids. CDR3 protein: CASSKTPGTEAFF. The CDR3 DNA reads TGTGCCAGCAGCAAGACCCCGGGGACTGAAGCTTTCTTT.

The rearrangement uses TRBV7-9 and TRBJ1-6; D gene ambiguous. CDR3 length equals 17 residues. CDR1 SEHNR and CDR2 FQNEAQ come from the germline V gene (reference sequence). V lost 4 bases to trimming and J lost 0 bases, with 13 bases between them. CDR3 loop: CASSSTDWSSYNSPLHF. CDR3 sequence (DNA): TGTGCCAGCAGCTCAACCGACTGGAGCTCCTATAATTCACCCCTCCACTTT. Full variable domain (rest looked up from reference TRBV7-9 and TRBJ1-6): DTGVSQNPRHKITKRGQNVTFRCDPISEHNRLYWYRQTLGQGPEFLTYFQNEAQLEKSRLLSDRFSAERPKGSFSTLEIQRTEQGDSAMYLCASSSTDWSSYNSPLHFGNGTRLTVT.

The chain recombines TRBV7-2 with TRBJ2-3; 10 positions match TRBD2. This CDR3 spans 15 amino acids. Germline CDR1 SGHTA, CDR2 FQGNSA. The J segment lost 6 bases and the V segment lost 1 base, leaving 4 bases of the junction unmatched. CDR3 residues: CASSLVAGGGDTQYF. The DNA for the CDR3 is TGTGCCAGCAGCTTAGTAGCGGGGGGCGGGGATACGCAGTATTTT.

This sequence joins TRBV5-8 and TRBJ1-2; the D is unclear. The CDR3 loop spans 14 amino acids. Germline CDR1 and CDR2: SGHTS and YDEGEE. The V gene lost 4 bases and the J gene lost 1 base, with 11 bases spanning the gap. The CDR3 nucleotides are TGTGCCAGCAGCCCGATGCGGGTTAACTATGGCTACACCTTC. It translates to CASSPMRVNYGYTF.

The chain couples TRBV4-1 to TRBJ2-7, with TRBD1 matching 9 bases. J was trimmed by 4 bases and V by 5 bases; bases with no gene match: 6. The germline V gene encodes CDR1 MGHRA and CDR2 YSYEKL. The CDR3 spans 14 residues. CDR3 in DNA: TGCGCCAGCAGCTTGCAACAGGGGGCTTACGAGCAGTACTTC. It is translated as CASSLQQGAYEQYF.

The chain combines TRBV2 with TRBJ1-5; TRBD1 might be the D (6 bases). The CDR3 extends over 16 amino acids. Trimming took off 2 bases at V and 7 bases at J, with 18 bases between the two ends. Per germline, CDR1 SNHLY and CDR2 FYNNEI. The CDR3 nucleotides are TGTGCCAGCAGTGAATGGCCGACAGGTTTTGGACAGCCCCAGCATTTT. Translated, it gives CASSEWPTGFGQPQHF.

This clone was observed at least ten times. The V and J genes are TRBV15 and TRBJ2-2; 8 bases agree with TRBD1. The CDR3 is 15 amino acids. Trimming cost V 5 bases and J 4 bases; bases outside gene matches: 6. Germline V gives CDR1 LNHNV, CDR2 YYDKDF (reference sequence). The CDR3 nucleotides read TGTGCCACCAGCGGGGGACAGGAGACCACCGGGGAGCTGTTTTTT. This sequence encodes CATSGGQETTGELFF. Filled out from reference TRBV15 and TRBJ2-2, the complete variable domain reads DAMVIQNPRYQVTQFGKPVTLSCSQTLNHNVMYWYQQKSSQAPKLLFHYYDKDFNNEADTPDNFQSRRPNTSFCFLDIRSPGLGDTAMYLCATSGGQETTGELFFGEGSRLTVL.

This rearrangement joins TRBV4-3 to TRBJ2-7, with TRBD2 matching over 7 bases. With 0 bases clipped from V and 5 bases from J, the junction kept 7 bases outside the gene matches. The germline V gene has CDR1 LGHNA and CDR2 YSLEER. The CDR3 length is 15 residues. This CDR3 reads CASSQDWEGFDEQYF. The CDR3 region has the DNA TGCGCCAGCAGCCAAGACTGGGAGGGTTTTGACGAGCAGTACTTC.

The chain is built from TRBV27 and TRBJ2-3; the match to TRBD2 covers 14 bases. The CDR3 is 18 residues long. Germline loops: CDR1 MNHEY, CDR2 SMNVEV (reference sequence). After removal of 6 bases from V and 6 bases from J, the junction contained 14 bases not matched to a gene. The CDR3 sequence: CASRPAGLAGGSADTQYF. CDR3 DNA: TGTGCCAGCAGGCCGGCCGGACTAGCGGGGGGTTCGGCCGATACGCAGTATTTT.

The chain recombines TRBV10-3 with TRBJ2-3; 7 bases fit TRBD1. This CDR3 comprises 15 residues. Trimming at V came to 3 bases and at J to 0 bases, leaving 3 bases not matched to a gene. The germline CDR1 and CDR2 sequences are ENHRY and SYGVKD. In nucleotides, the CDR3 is TGTGCCATCAGTGACCGGGACAGTAGCACAGATACGCAGTATTTT. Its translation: CAISDRDSSTDTQYF.

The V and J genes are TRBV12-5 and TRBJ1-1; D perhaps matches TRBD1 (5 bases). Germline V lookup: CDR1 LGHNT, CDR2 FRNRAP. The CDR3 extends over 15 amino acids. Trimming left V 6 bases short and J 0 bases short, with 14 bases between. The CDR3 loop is CASGPGQGMNTEAFF. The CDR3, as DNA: TGTGCTAGTGGACCCGGTCAGGGAATGAACACTGAAGCTTTCTTT.

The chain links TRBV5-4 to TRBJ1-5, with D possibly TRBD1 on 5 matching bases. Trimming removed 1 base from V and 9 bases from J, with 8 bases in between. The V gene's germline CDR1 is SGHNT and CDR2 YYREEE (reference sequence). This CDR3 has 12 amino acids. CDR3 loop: CASSLYGGPQHF. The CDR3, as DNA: TGTGCCAGCAGCTTGTACGGGGGGCCCCAGCATTTT.

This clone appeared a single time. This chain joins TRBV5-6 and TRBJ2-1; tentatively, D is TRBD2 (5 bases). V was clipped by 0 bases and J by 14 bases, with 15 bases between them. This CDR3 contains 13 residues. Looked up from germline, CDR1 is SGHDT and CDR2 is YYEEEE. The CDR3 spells CASSLASMREKFF. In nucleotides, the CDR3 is TGTGCCAGCAGCTTGGCCTCAATGAGGGAGAAGTTCTTC.

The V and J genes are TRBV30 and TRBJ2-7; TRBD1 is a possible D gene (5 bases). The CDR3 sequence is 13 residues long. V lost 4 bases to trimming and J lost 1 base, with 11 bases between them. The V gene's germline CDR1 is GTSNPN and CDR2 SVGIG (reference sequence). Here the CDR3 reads CAWTYDSSYEQYF. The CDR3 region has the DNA TGTGCCTGGACCTACGACAGTTCCTACGAGCAGTACTTC.

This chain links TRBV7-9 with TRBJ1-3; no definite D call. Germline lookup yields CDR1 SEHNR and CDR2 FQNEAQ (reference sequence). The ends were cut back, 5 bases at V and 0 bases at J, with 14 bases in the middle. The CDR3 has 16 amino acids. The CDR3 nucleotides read TGTGCCAGCAGCCCTAGGCCAGTAAGCTCTGGAAACACCATATATTTT. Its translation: CASSPRPVSSGNTIYF.

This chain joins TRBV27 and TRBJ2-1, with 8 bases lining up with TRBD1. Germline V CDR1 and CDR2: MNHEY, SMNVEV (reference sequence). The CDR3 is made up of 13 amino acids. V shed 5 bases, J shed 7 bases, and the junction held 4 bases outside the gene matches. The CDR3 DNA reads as TGTGCCAGCAGTCCCAGGGGGCGGAATGAGCAGTTCTTC. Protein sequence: CASSPRGRNEQFF.

Written as DNA, the CDR3 is TGTGCCAGCAGCGTTCTAGCGGGAGCGAGTAGCAATGAGCAGTTCTTC. This gives the protein CASSVLAGASSNEQFF. The rearrangement joins TRBV7-6 to TRBJ2-1; 10 bases match TRBD2. Germline V gene sequence: CDR1 SGHVS, CDR2 FNYEAQ. This CDR3 comprises 16 residues. After removal of 5 bases from V and 6 bases from J, the junction contained 10 bases not matched to a gene.

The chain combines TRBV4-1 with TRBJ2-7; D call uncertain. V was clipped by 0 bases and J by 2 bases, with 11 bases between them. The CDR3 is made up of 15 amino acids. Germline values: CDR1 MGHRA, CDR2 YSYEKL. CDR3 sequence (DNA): TGCGCCAGCAGCCAAGATGGGCCAGGCCCCTACGAGCAGTACTTC. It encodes CASSQDGPGPYEQYF.

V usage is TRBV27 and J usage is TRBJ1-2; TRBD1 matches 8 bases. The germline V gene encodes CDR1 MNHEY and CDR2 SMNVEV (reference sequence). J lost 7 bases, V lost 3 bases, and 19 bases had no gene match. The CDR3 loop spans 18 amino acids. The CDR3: CASSFPPFRQGAEGGYTF. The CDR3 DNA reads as TGTGCCAGCAGTTTCCCCCCCTTTAGGCAGGGGGCAGAGGGTGGCTACACCTTC.

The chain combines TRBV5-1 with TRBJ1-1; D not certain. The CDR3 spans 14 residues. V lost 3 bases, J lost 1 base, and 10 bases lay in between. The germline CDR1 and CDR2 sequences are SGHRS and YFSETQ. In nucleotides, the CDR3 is TGCGCCAGCAGCTCGGCACAGCCGAACACTGAAGCTTTCTTT. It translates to CASSSAQPNTEAFF.

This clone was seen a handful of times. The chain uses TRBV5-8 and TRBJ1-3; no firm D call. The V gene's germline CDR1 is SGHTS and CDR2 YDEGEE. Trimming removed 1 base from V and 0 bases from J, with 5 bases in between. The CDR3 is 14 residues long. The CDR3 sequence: CASSLSFSGNTIYF. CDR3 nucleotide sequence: TGTGCCAGCAGCTTGTCTTTCTCTGGAAACACCATATATTTT.

CDR3 protein: CASSQPGQGGVDGYTF. The CDR3 region has the DNA TGTGCCAGCAGCCAACCGGGACAGGGGGGGGTAGATGGCTACACCTTC. The chain links TRBV4-2 to TRBJ1-2; 11 nucleotides match TRBD1. J gave up 6 bases and V 2 bases, and 8 bases lay outside the gene matches. Germline CDR1 LGHNA, CDR2 YNFKEQ. This CDR3 comprises 16 residues.

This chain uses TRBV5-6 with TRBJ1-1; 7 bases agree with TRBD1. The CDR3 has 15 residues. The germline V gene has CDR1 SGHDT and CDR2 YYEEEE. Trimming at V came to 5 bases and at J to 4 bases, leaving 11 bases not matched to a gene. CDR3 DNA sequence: TGTGCCAGCAGTATCCCCTGGGACAGTGGCACTGAAGCTTTCTTT. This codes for CASSIPWDSGTEAFF.

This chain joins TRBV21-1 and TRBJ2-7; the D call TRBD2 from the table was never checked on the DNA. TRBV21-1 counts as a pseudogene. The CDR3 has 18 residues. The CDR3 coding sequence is TGTGCCAGCAGCAAAGGGGGGACTAGCGGGAGAAGTCGCTACGAGCAGTACTTC. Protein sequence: CASSKGGTSGRSRYEQYF.